The 10 T cell receptor beta chains given below trace back to one sample, sequenced in a study of shared T cell receptors in the human thymus. Clones were sequenced by immunoSEQ multiplex PCR, and TCRdb holds only the in-frame ones, with some missing. The data hold roughly 550,000 clones, with 78% observed a single time. This same sample was also taken into another study, of human thymus T cells.

The source material was thymocytes. These receptors were obtained from a boy younger than two with a congenital heart defect.

The rearrangement joins TRBV10-3 to TRBJ1-1, with D possibly being TRBD1 (5 bases). The germline gives CDR1 ENHRY, CDR2 SYGVKD. V shed 3 bases and J shed 3 bases, with 20 bases lying between them. CDR3 length: 17 residues. The CDR3 here is CAISDPLPGQRHTEAFF. In nucleotides, the CDR3 is TGTGCCATCAGTGATCCTCTCCCCGGACAACGCCACACTGAAGCTTTCTTT.

This clone has only one observation. V usage is TRBV19 and J usage is TRBJ1-4, with D possibly matching TRBD1 (6 bases). CDR1 is LNHDA, CDR2 SQIVND, per germline (reference sequence). This CDR3 region has 17 residues. Trimming took off 4 bases at V and 4 bases at J, with 19 bases between the two ends. As DNA, the CDR3 is TGTGCCAGTAGTACTCCTACCACAGGGATGATTAATGAAAAACTGTTTTTT. Its protein product is CASSTPTTGMINEKLFF. Full variable domain (remainder filled in from reference TRBV19 and TRBJ1-4): DGGITQSPKYLFRKEGQNVTLSCEQNLNHDAMYWYRQDPGQGLRLIYYSQIVNDFQKGDIAEGYSVSREKKESFPLTVTSAQKNPTAFYLCASSTPTTGMINEKLFFGSGTQLSVL.

In DNA form, the CDR3 reads TGTGCCAGCAGTTCATTGGGGGGGGAGTTGGGCAATCAGCCCCAGCATTTT. Amino acid sequence: CASSSLGGELGNQPQHF. The chain carries TRBV28 and TRBJ1-5, with D possibly matching TRBD1 (5 bases). The CDR3 length is 17 residues. CDR1 and CDR2 (germline): MDHEN, SYDVKM. V was pared by 4 bases and J by 2 bases, with 18 bases between.

The V call is TRBV4-3, the J call TRBJ2-4; 7 positions match TRBD1. V lost 1 base to trimming and J lost 1 base; unmatched junction nucleotides: 4. This CDR3 spans 16 amino acids. The germline CDR1 and CDR2 sequences are LGHNA and YSLEER. The CDR3 DNA reads TGCGCCAGCAGCCAAGGCACAGGGGTGGCCAAAAACATTCAGTACTTC. Protein product: CASSQGTGVAKNIQYF.

This chain connects TRBV2 to TRBJ2-5; tentative D call: TRBD1 (5 bases). CDR1 and CDR2 (germline): SNHLY, FYNNEI. The CDR3 has 13 residues. Trimming removed 3 bases at V and 5 bases at J, with 10 bases between. The CDR3 sequence: CASSDTGRETQYF. The CDR3 bases are TGTGCCAGCAGTGATACAGGACGGGAGACCCAGTACTTC.

The rearrangement links TRBV29-1 to TRBJ2-5; 10 positions agree with TRBD2. V shed 3 bases and J 5 bases; nucleotides not matched to a gene: 12. In germline, CDR1 is SQVTM, CDR2 ANQGSEA. The CDR3 contains 16 residues. This chain's CDR3 is CSVEGLRLAGEETQYF. In nucleotides, the CDR3 is TGCAGCGTTGAGGGGTTACGGCTAGCGGGAGAGGAGACCCAGTACTTC.

The rearrangement links TRBV5-4 to TRBJ2-5; tentatively, D is TRBD2 (6 bases). From germline, CDR1 is SGHNT and CDR2 YYREEE (reference sequence). The CDR3 has 14 amino acids. V lost 2 bases to trimming and J lost 3 bases, with 11 bases between them. CDR3 in DNA: TGTGCCAGCAGCTTAGGAGCTAGCGAAGAGACCCAGTACTTC. Residues: CASSLGASEETQYF.

This clone has only a few counts. The V gene is TRBV19, the J gene TRBJ2-7; 10 nucleotides align to TRBD2. V lost 8 bases and J lost 3; bases outside the gene matches: 10. Per the germline V gene, CDR1 is LNHDA and CDR2 is SQIVND (reference sequence). This CDR3 has 15 amino acids. The CDR3 coding sequence is TGTGCCAGTGCTCTTGGGGCTAGCGGGAGCTACGAGCAGTACTTC. Encoded protein: CASALGASGSYEQYF.

The chain has TRBV15 and TRBJ2-3; 11 bases agree with TRBD2. The CDR3 totals 19 residues. The germline V gene has CDR1 LNHNV and CDR2 YYDKDF (reference sequence). V gave up 4 bases and J gave up 5 bases; unmatched junction bases: 17. CDR3 loop: CATSNERNVLAGEEDTQYF. CDR3 nucleotides: TGTGCCACCAGCAATGAGAGAAACGTACTAGCGGGAGAAGAAGATACGCAGTATTTT.

This clone came up a few times. The J gene is TRBJ2-7, the V gene TRBV29-1; a possible D gene is TRBD1 (5 bases). Germline V CDR1 and CDR2: SQVTM, ANQGSEA. The CDR3 consists of 12 residues. Between the trimmed V and J ends, which lost 6 bases and 4 bases, there was a span of 13 bases. The CDR3 here is CSVARQPYEQYF. The CDR3 nucleotides read TGCAGCGTCGCAAGACAGCCATACGAGCAGTACTTC.